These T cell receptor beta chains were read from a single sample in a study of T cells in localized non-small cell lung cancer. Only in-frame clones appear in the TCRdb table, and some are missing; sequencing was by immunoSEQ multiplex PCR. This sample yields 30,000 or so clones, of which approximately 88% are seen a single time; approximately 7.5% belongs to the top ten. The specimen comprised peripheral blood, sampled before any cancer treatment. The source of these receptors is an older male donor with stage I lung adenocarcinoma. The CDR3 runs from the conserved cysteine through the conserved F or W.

CASSSTGGSSGNTIYF,TRBV6-5,TRBJ1-3,16
CASSDRPVPDTQYF,TRBV2,TRBJ2-3,14
CASSIAGSGLAYNEQFF,TRBV19,TRBJ2-1,17
CASSKGPEGFYGYTF,TRBV21-1,TRBJ1-2,15
CASFRLGFKQFF,TRBV18,TRBJ2-1,12
CASSSSANTEAFF,TRBV19,TRBJ1-1,13
CASSFAPPTSGGAVEQYF,TRBV12-1,TRBJ2-7,18
CASSVGQGSETQYF,TRBV9,TRBJ2-5,14
CASSLAGGSYNEQFF,TRBV28,TRBJ2-1,15
CASSYSETGEVGYTF,TRBV6-6,TRBJ1-2,15
CASSASTEAQETQYF,TRBV28,TRBJ2-5,15
CASSSPPIGGYTF,TRBV5-8,TRBJ1-2,13
CASSAGQGLAGGPSDTQYF,TRBV4-2,TRBJ2-3,19
CASSFSNQPQHF,TRBV18,TRBJ1-5,12
CASSGDRGRTYEQYF,TRBV10-1,TRBJ2-7,15
CASSLQRGGNTQYF,TRBV7-2,TRBJ2-3,14
CASSDQGTTGNQPQHF,TRBV7-2,TRBJ1-5,16
CASSVGQGAKNIQYF,TRBV9,TRBJ2-4,15
CASSPVGGGLGTEAFF,TRBV5-6,TRBJ1-1,16
CASSGVRHQPQHF,TRBV19,TRBJ1-5,13
CASSPGGQGSGELFF,TRBV7-2,TRBJ2-2,15
CASSGQGGGTGELFF,TRBV2,TRBJ2-2,15
CASSPGQQETQYF,TRBV18,TRBJ2-5,13
CASSLSRTPTFYEQYF,TRBV7-8,TRBJ2-7,16
CASTPGVTKETQYF,TRBV9,TRBJ2-5,14
CATSSEQGARTPLHF,TRBV15,TRBJ1-6,15
CASSFGGNRGETQYF,TRBV5-1,TRBJ2-5,15
CASSSSLTDTQYF,TRBV7-2,TRBJ2-3,13
CAISEKGNTDTGELFF,TRBV10-3,TRBJ2-2,16
CSATRLYEQYF,TRBV20-1,TRBJ2-7,11
CASSFGGWNQPQHF,TRBV28,TRBJ1-5,14
CASSQLMTEFETQYF,TRBV5-1,TRBJ2-5,15